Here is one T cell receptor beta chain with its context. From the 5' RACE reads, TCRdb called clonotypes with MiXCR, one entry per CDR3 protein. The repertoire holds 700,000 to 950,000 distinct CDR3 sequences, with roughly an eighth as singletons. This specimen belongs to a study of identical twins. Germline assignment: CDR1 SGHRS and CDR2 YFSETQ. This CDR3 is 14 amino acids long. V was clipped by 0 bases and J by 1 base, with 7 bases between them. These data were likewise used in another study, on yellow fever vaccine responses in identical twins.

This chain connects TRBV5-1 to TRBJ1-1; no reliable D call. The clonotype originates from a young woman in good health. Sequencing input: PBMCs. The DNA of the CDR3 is TGCGCCAGCAGCTTGGATCCCCAGAACACTGAAGCTTTCTTT. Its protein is CASSLDPQNTEAFF.